The 2 T cell receptor beta chains below were found in one sample sequenced in a study of long-term antiretroviral therapy in people with HIV. They ran version v3.0 of the immunoSEQ assay at survey level. TCRdb's copy holds only in-frame clones and misses some; the assay was immunoSEQ multiplex PCR. The sample comprises under 35,000 clones, nearly 90% of which are singletons, and approximately 12% rests with the top ten. This specimen consisted of unsorted PBMCs, obtained 1.1 years after starting antiretroviral therapy. The origin of the receptors is a man between 18 and 35 years old with HIV.

The chain joins TRBV18 to TRBJ2-5; possible D gene TRBD2, 5 bases. Trimming stripped 0 bases from V and 2 bases from J, with 10 bases between. The germline V gene encodes CDR1 KGHSH and CDR2 LQKENI. This CDR3 contains 15 residues. CDR3 nucleotides: TGTGCCAGCTCACCACCCGTAAGGACTCAAGAGACCCAGTACTTC. It is translated as CASSPPVRTQETQYF.

This rearrangement joins TRBV18 to TRBJ1-5; D is ambiguous. V lost 0 bases and J lost 6, with 12 bases in between. CDR1 and CDR2 from the germline V gene are KGHSH and LQKENI. CDR3 length: 15 amino acids. The CDR3 spells CASSPPSTAGQPQHF. The CDR3 DNA reads TGTGCCAGCTCACCACCCTCTACGGCGGGTCAGCCCCAGCATTTT.